The rows below give T cell receptor beta chains drawn from one sample of a study of CD8+CD57+ T cells in acquired aplastic anemia. Using its own MiXCR run on the reads, TCRdb lists one record per CDR3 protein. The sample shows about 190,000 distinct CDR3 sequences, nearly 50% of them seen only once. Sequenced sample: sorted CD4+, CD8+, or CD8+CD57+ T cells (not recorded which) from PBMCs. These receptors originate from a human donor with aplastic anemia. CDR3s include the opening cysteine and the closing phenylalanine or tryptophan. Each record gives: V gene, D gene, clone size, J gene, CDR3 protein, CDR3 DNA. D genes are given only for firm matches. Size is stated for part of the rows, as once, few or many counts, or as a class when the clone is expanded.

V gene: TRBV6-2/TRBV6-3
D gene: TRBD1
clone size: many
J gene: TRBJ2-7
CDR3 protein: CASSYNRDRTYEQYF
CDR3 DNA: TGTGCCAGCAGTTACAACCGGGACAGGACCTACGAGCAGTACTTC

V gene: TRBV7-9
D gene: -
clone size: few
J gene: TRBJ2-1
CDR3 protein: CASGESYNEQFF
CDR3 DNA: TGTGCCAGCGGGGAGTCCTACAATGAGCAGTTCTTC

V gene: TRBV5-1
D gene: -
clone size: -
J gene: TRBJ1-1
CDR3 protein: CATVHTEAFF
CDR3 DNA: TGCGCCACGGTGCACACTGAAGCTTTCTTT

V gene: TRBV5-1
D gene: TRBD1
clone size: many
J gene: TRBJ2-7
CDR3 protein: CASSPGQGLYEQYF
CDR3 DNA: TGCGCCAGCAGCCCCGGACAGGGGCTCTACGAGCAGTACTTC

V gene: TRBV5-1
D gene: -
clone size: -
J gene: TRBJ2-2
CDR3 protein: CASSIPGGELFF
CDR3 DNA: TGCGCCAGCAGCATTCCCGGCGGGGAGCTGTTTTTT

V gene: TRBV5-1
D gene: -
clone size: few
J gene: TRBJ1-1
CDR3 protein: CASSLETGYTEAFF
CDR3 DNA: TGCGCCAGCAGCTTGGAAACTGGGTACACTGAAGCTTTCTTT

V gene: TRBV7-3
D gene: -
clone size: -
J gene: TRBJ2-2
CDR3 protein: CASSSDRYTGELFF
CDR3 DNA: TGTGCCAGCAGCTCCGACAGGTACACCGGGGAGCTGTTTTTT

V gene: TRBV25-1
D gene: -
clone size: many
J gene: TRBJ1-2
CDR3 protein: CASSAPKPSREFYTF
CDR3 DNA: TGTGCCAGCAGTGCGCCAAAACCGTCAAGGGAATTTTACACCTTC

V gene: TRBV25-1
D gene: -
clone size: many
J gene: TRBJ2-1
CDR3 protein: CASSDDRTGPEQFF
CDR3 DNA: TGTGCCAGCAGTGATGACCGAACAGGGCCTGAGCAGTTCTTC

V gene: TRBV25-1
D gene: TRBD1
clone size: -
J gene: TRBJ2-7
CDR3 protein: CASSEPSRGPEQYF
CDR3 DNA: TGTGCCAGCAGTGAACCTTCAAGGGGGCCCGAGCAGTACTTC

V gene: TRBV5-1
D gene: -
clone size: many
J gene: TRBJ2-3
CDR3 protein: CASSPSQDTQYF
CDR3 DNA: TGCGCCAGCAGCCCCAGTCAGGATACGCAGTATTTT

V gene: TRBV5-6
D gene: -
clone size: -
J gene: TRBJ1-1
CDR3 protein: CASSFGPWGAVGTEAFF
CDR3 DNA: TGTGCCAGCAGCTTTGGGCCGTGGGGGGCGGTTGGCACTGAAGCTTTCTTT

V gene: TRBV9
D gene: -
clone size: -
J gene: TRBJ2-7
CDR3 protein: CASSSYTSEQYF
CDR3 DNA: TGTGCCAGCAGCAGCTACACGTCCGAGCAGTACTTC

V gene: TRBV7-2
D gene: -
clone size: many
J gene: TRBJ1-2
CDR3 protein: CASSLVTARGYTF
CDR3 DNA: TGTGCCAGCAGCTTAGTCACAGCGCGGGGCTACACCTTC

V gene: TRBV2
D gene: -
clone size: few
J gene: TRBJ2-7
CDR3 protein: CASSGTYEQYF
CDR3 DNA: TGTGCCAGCAGTGGAACCTACGAGCAGTACTTC

V gene: TRBV15
D gene: -
clone size: -
J gene: TRBJ1-1
CDR3 protein: CATSTMWSWGDEAFF
CDR3 DNA: TGTGCCACCAGCACAATGTGGTCCTGGGGAGATGAAGCTTTCTTT

V gene: TRBV7-7
D gene: -
clone size: once
J gene: TRBJ2-7
CDR3 protein: CASSPRDESYEQYF
CDR3 DNA: TGTGCTAGCAGCCCCCGGGACGAAAGCTACGAGCAGTACTTC

V gene: TRBV7-9
D gene: -
clone size: -
J gene: TRBJ1-2
CDR3 protein: CASSLPLAGLSYERINYGYTF
CDR3 DNA: TGTGCCAGCAGCTTACCCCTAGCGGGACTTTCCTACGAGAGGATCAACTATGGCTACACCTTC

V gene: TRBV20-1
D gene: -
clone size: -
J gene: TRBJ2-7
CDR3 protein: CSARRQGYEQYF
CDR3 DNA: TGCAGTGCTAGAAGGCAGGGGTACGAGCAGTACTTC

V gene: TRBV7-9
D gene: TRBD1
clone size: -
J gene: TRBJ2-7
CDR3 protein: CASSPSRGMEQYF
CDR3 DNA: TGTGCCAGCAGCCCAAGCAGGGGGATGGAGCAGTACTTC

V gene: TRBV7-2
D gene: -
clone size: -
J gene: TRBJ1-2
CDR3 protein: CASSLDGGLGYGYTF
CDR3 DNA: TGTGCCAGCAGCTTAGATGGGGGGTTAGGCTATGGCTACACCTTC

V gene: TRBV27
D gene: TRBD2
clone size: -
J gene: TRBJ2-4
CDR3 protein: CASSSVAGATNIQHF
CDR3 DNA: TGTGCCAGCAGCTCTGTAGCGGGAGCTACGAACATTCAGCACTTC

V gene: TRBV7-6
D gene: TRBD1
clone size: many
J gene: TRBJ2-7
CDR3 protein: CASSSRDSSYEQYF
CDR3 DNA: TGTGCCAGCAGCTCCCGGGACAGCTCATACGAGCAGTACTTC

V gene: TRBV6-4
D gene: -
clone size: -
J gene: TRBJ1-2
CDR3 protein: CASSDTPQAPNYGYTF
CDR3 DNA: TGTGCCAGCAGTGACACCCCGCAGGCTCCTAACTATGGCTACACCTTC

V gene: TRBV20-1
D gene: -
clone size: many
J gene: TRBJ1-1
CDR3 protein: CSARPRGSGGNTEAFF
CDR3 DNA: TGCAGTGCCCGACCGAGAGGATCGGGAGGCAACACTGAAGCTTTCTTT

V gene: TRBV4-1
D gene: -
clone size: few
J gene: TRBJ2-3
CDR3 protein: CASSQVQGRLGISTDTQYF
CDR3 DNA: TGCGCCAGCAGCCAAGTCCAGGGCCGACTAGGTATAAGCACAGATACGCAGTATTTT

V gene: TRBV6-1
D gene: TRBD2
clone size: -
J gene: TRBJ2-5
CDR3 protein: CASSRFTTSGGGTQYF
CDR3 DNA: TGTGCCAGCAGTCGCTTCACGACTAGCGGGGGAGGGACCCAGTACTTC

V gene: TRBV6-4
D gene: -
clone size: few
J gene: TRBJ1-5
CDR3 protein: CASSDPRQTVDQPQHF
CDR3 DNA: TGTGCCAGCAGTGACCCCCGACAGACAGTCGATCAGCCCCAGCATTTT

V gene: TRBV29-1
D gene: -
clone size: -
J gene: TRBJ1-1
CDR3 protein: CSVEREYTEAFF
CDR3 DNA: TGCAGCGTTGAAAGGGAGTACACTGAAGCTTTCTTT

V gene: TRBV29-1
D gene: -
clone size: -
J gene: TRBJ1-1
CDR3 protein: CSTRDRKNTEAFF
CDR3 DNA: TGCAGCACCCGGGACCGTAAGAACACTGAAGCTTTCTTT

V gene: TRBV24-1
D gene: -
clone size: -
J gene: TRBJ2-3
CDR3 protein: CATSDRGEGTDTQYF
CDR3 DNA: TGTGCCACCAGTGATCGGGGAGAGGGCACAGATACGCAGTATTTT

V gene: TRBV10-3
D gene: -
clone size: -
J gene: TRBJ2-5
CDR3 protein: CASSLGGAAIQETQYF
CDR3 DNA: TGTGCCAGCAGTTTAGGGGGTGCGGCGATCCAAGAGACCCAGTACTTC

V gene: TRBV19
D gene: TRBD1
clone size: few
J gene: TRBJ1-1
CDR3 protein: CATQRPGTGLTEAFF
CDR3 DNA: TGTGCCACCCAACGGCCCGGGACAGGGTTAACTGAAGCTTTCTTT

V gene: TRBV7-2
D gene: TRBD2
clone size: -
J gene: TRBJ2-5
CDR3 protein: CASSLGGGAVETQYF
CDR3 DNA: TGTGCCAGCAGCTTAGGCGGGGGGGCCGTGGAGACCCAGTACTTC

V gene: TRBV27
D gene: -
clone size: -
J gene: TRBJ1-2
CDR3 protein: CASSLTGLWGDYGYTF
CDR3 DNA: TGTGCCAGCAGTTTAACAGGCCTTTGGGGGGACTATGGCTACACCTTC

V gene: TRBV7-8
D gene: -
clone size: -
J gene: TRBJ2-6
CDR3 protein: CASTMVGANVLTF
CDR3 DNA: TGTGCCAGCACCATGGTCGGGGCCAACGTCCTGACTTTC

V gene: TRBV10-3
D gene: -
clone size: -
J gene: TRBJ2-1
CDR3 protein: CAISGGGLYNEQFF
CDR3 DNA: TGTGCCATCAGTGGTGGGGGGCTATACAATGAGCAGTTCTTC

V gene: TRBV6-1
D gene: -
clone size: few
J gene: TRBJ1-3
CDR3 protein: CASSENVGNTIYF
CDR3 DNA: TGTGCCAGCAGTGAAAATGTCGGAAACACCATATATTTT

V gene: TRBV12-3/TRBV12-4
D gene: -
clone size: -
J gene: TRBJ2-7
CDR3 protein: CASSLGLQGGEQYF
CDR3 DNA: TGTGCCAGCAGTTTAGGACTACAGGGCGGCGAGCAGTACTTC

V gene: TRBV7-8
D gene: -
clone size: -
J gene: TRBJ2-1
CDR3 protein: CASSPPGAWDANEQFF
CDR3 DNA: TGTGCCAGCAGCCCCCCCGGCGCCTGGGATGCGAATGAGCAGTTCTTC

V gene: TRBV19
D gene: TRBD1
clone size: -
J gene: TRBJ2-3
CDR3 protein: CASRGQGGTQYF
CDR3 DNA: TGTGCCAGTAGGGGACAGGGCGGTACGCAGTATTTT

V gene: TRBV29-1
D gene: -
clone size: -
J gene: TRBJ1-1
CDR3 protein: CSVSISGLNTEAFF
CDR3 DNA: TGCAGCGTCAGTATTTCAGGGCTAAACACTGAAGCTTTCTTT

V gene: TRBV2
D gene: -
clone size: -
J gene: TRBJ1-2
CDR3 protein: CACSEAPWDYGYTF
CDR3 DNA: TGTGCCTGCAGTGAAGCGCCATGGGACTATGGCTACACCTTC

V gene: TRBV5-1
D gene: TRBD2
clone size: -
J gene: TRBJ2-7
CDR3 protein: CASSFLAGVSYEQYF
CDR3 DNA: TGCGCCAGCAGCTTCCTAGCGGGAGTCTCCTACGAGCAGTACTTC

V gene: TRBV21-1
D gene: -
clone size: -
J gene: TRBJ2-1
CDR3 protein: CASSTSGTSGRPISYNEQFF
CDR3 DNA: TGTGCCAGCAGCACCTCCGGGACTAGCGGGAGGCCGATCTCCTACAATGAGCAGTTCTTC

V gene: TRBV9
D gene: TRBD2
clone size: -
J gene: TRBJ2-1
CDR3 protein: CASSVGGGAAYNEQFF
CDR3 DNA: TGTGCCAGCAGCGTCGGCGGGGGGGCCGCCTACAATGAGCAGTTCTTC

V gene: TRBV7-9
D gene: -
clone size: few
J gene: TRBJ2-1
CDR3 protein: CASSRNNEQFF
CDR3 DNA: TGTGCCAGCAGCCGCAACAATGAGCAGTTCTTC

V gene: TRBV13
D gene: -
clone size: -
J gene: TRBJ1-6
CDR3 protein: CASSLQGAYRSSPLHF
CDR3 DNA: TGTGCCAGCAGCTTACAGGGAGCTTATCGGAGTTCACCCCTCCACTTT

V gene: TRBV9
D gene: -
clone size: -
J gene: TRBJ1-6
CDR3 protein: CASSTAQGNRDSPLHF
CDR3 DNA: TGTGCCAGCAGCACGGCGCAGGGTAACCGGGACTCACCCCTCCACTTT

V gene: TRBV11-1
D gene: -
clone size: -
J gene: TRBJ2-4
CDR3 protein: CASSLADFGNIQYF
CDR3 DNA: TGTGCCAGCAGCTTAGCCGACTTCGGCAACATTCAGTACTTC

V gene: TRBV15
D gene: -
clone size: -
J gene: TRBJ1-2
CDR3 protein: CATKKNYGYTF
CDR3 DNA: TGTGCCACCAAGAAGAACTATGGCTACACCTTC

V gene: TRBV11-2
D gene: TRBD2
clone size: -
J gene: TRBJ2-7
CDR3 protein: CASSPSRTSASYEQYF
CDR3 DNA: TGTGCCAGCAGCCCCAGCCGGACTAGCGCCTCCTACGAGCAGTACTTC

V gene: TRBV24-1
D gene: -
clone size: -
J gene: TRBJ2-7
CDR3 protein: CATSAPGVTYEQYF
CDR3 DNA: TGTGCCACCAGTGCCCCGGGAGTAACCTACGAGCAGTACTTC

V gene: TRBV5-1
D gene: -
clone size: few
J gene: TRBJ2-1
CDR3 protein: CASSSLAGTVNNEQFF
CDR3 DNA: TGCGCCAGCAGCTCCTTAGCGGGGACAGTAAACAATGAGCAGTTCTTC

V gene: TRBV20-1
D gene: -
clone size: many
J gene: TRBJ2-3
CDR3 protein: CSARGTIFAQYF
CDR3 DNA: TGCAGCGCCCGGGGCACAATATTCGCGCAGTATTTT